Listed here are 8 T cell receptor beta chains from one sample, sequenced in a study of control samples from healthy donors and cancer patients. Libraries were prepared by immunoSEQ multiplex PCR; TCRdb keeps only in-frame clonotypes and omits some of them. The sample includes nearly 40,000 clones, 80% to 95% seen only once; the top ten take roughly 4%. The material sequenced was blood. The receptors here all came from a woman aged 45 to 65 in good health.

J is TRBJ2-1 and V is TRBV9, with D uncertain. V was cut by 3 bases and J by 4 bases, with 5 bases left in between. Germline V lookup: CDR1 SGDLS, CDR2 YYNGEE. The length of the CDR3 is 12 residues. The CDR3 reads CASSGGYNEQFF. CDR3 nucleotide sequence: TGTGCCAGCAGCGGGGGATACAATGAGCAGTTCTTC.

The chain has TRBV3-1 (or the pseudogene TRBV3-2) and TRBJ1-4, with D possibly TRBD1 on 6 matching bases. Germline V gene lookup returns CDR1 LGHDT and CDR2 YNNKEL (reference sequence). This CDR3 has 13 amino acids. V was cut by 7 bases and J by 8 bases, with 14 bases left in between. The CDR3 protein is CASNRGAGEKLFF. In nucleotides, the CDR3 is TGTGCCAGCAATCGGGGGGCGGGAGAAAAACTGTTTTTT.

The chain joins TRBV6-1 to TRBJ1-2; unclear D gene. The V and J ends lost 0 bases and 8 bases respectively, with 16 bases between them. Germline V gives CDR1 MNHNS, CDR2 SASEGT. The CDR3 loop spans 15 amino acids. The CDR3 nucleotides read TGTGCCAGCAGTGAAGCGCAACGTCTACCGGGCGGCTACACCTTC. As protein: CASSEAQRLPGGYTF.

The chain has TRBV12-3 or TRBV12-4 and TRBJ2-7, with D maybe TRBD2 (6 bases). Trimming pared 4 bases from V and 9 bases from J, leaving 10 bases between. This CDR3 contains 11 residues. The CDR3 loop is CASSSMGGQYF. The CDR3 nucleotides read TGTGCCAGCAGTTCCATGGGGGGGCAGTACTTC.

V is TRBV28 and J is TRBJ2-3; TRBD1 matches at 7 bases. Germline values: CDR1 MDHEN, CDR2 SYDVKM. The length of the CDR3 is 16 residues. V was pared by 10 bases and J by 5 bases, with 18 bases of the junction left unmatched. The CDR3 loop reads CATTSRGYRRQDTQYF. CDR3 DNA: TGTGCCACCACATCCAGGGGGTACCGGCGCCAAGATACGCAGTATTTT.

V is TRBV19 and J is TRBJ2-1; 13 bases match TRBD2. Germline assignment: CDR1 LNHDA and CDR2 SQIVND (reference sequence). Germline trimming cut 5 bases from V and 0 bases from J; bases unmatched to any gene: 10. The CDR3 runs to 19 residues. CDR3 coding DNA: TGTGCCAGTAGTTCTGGACTAGCGGGGGCTTCGAGCTCCTACAATGAGCAGTTCTTC. This sequence encodes CASSSGLAGASSSYNEQFF.

This rearrangement joins TRBV6-2 or TRBV6-3 to TRBJ1-5; TRBD1 aligns across 8 bases. CDR1 and CDR2 (germline): MNHEY, SVGEGT. There are 14 residues in the CDR3. With 6 bases clipped from V and 4 bases from J, the junction kept 5 bases outside the gene matches. CDR3 in DNA: TGTGCCAGCAGCCGGACAGGGTCTAATCAGCCCCAGCATTTT. This encodes CASSRTGSNQPQHF.

This clone occurred once. V is TRBV6-1 and J is TRBJ2-3; D is uncertain. CDR1 and CDR2 (germline): MNHNS, SASEGT. The CDR3 is made up of 16 amino acids. Between the trimmed V and J ends, which lost 2 bases and 4 bases, there was a span of 16 bases. Written as DNA, the CDR3 is TGTGCCAGCAGTGAATCCAGGTCCCCTTTGGCAGATACGCAGTATTTT. This sequence encodes CASSESRSPLADTQYF.